This T cell receptor beta chain was sequenced in a study of metastatic and nonmetastatic thyroid tumors. Study in general: A comparison of repertoires was made across blood and tumor or nodule tissue from malignant and benign thyroid patients.

Per the original data handling: For papillary thyroid cancer, a distant-metastasis classifier was constructed from CDR3 differences observed across clinicopathological groups. TCRdb re-called the PCR reads through MiXCR. It is TCRdb's table, rather than the study itself, that gives the V and J calls and clone size. The sample lists approximately 31,000 clones, roughly 18% occurring once. Patients were all untreated before their thyroid surgery. This clone was counted ten times or more. The antigen is undetermined. General study results and limits: Across blood and tumor, TCR beta diversity in malignant thyroid tumors was reportedly significantly higher than in benign nodules.

This CDR3 has 16 residues. Trimming left V 0 bases short and J 0 bases short, with 10 bases between. Germline assignment: CDR1 SGHRS and CDR2 YFSETQ. Sequenced sample: blood. This chain uses TRBV5-1 with TRBJ2-1; D is unresolved. The sequence came from a female donor with papillary thyroid cancer or a benign thyroid nodule (not recorded which). Some clones in this sample may be carry-over from other donors' samples. The CDR3: CASSLGGGNSYNEQFF. CDR3 bases: TGCGCCAGCAGCTTGGGAGGTGGGAACTCCTACAATGAGCAGTTCTTC.